This T cell receptor beta chain came from a study of shared clonotypes between healthy human individuals. The study's findings and limits: Rarefaction revealed incomplete sorted-subset sequencing despite large depth.

Original processing methods: ImmunoSEQ yielded junction-only sequences lacking quality scores, so filtering differed. Some clones are missing from TCRdb's copy, which holds only in-frame ones; the method was immunoSEQ multiplex PCR. V and J calls and clone size are those listed in that table; D and trimming were worked out from the DNA. This sample has hundreds of thousands of clones, with less than 80% found just once. This CDR3 comprises 14 residues. Trimming took 4 bases from V and 9 from J, leaving 16 bases between them. Germline V gene data show CDR1 as MDHEN and CDR2 as SYDVKM. With respect to this clone: Its specificity is unknown.

Sequenced sample: memory CD4+ T cells sorted from blood. This sample's subset: CD45RA-negative fraction. The receptor comes from a woman aged 25 to 39 in good health. This chain links TRBV28 with TRBJ2-1; D is uncertain. CDR3 DNA: TGTGCCAGCAGTTCCACTGTAGATGGCAGTGAGCAGTTCTTC. Amino acid sequence: CASSSTVDGSEQFF.